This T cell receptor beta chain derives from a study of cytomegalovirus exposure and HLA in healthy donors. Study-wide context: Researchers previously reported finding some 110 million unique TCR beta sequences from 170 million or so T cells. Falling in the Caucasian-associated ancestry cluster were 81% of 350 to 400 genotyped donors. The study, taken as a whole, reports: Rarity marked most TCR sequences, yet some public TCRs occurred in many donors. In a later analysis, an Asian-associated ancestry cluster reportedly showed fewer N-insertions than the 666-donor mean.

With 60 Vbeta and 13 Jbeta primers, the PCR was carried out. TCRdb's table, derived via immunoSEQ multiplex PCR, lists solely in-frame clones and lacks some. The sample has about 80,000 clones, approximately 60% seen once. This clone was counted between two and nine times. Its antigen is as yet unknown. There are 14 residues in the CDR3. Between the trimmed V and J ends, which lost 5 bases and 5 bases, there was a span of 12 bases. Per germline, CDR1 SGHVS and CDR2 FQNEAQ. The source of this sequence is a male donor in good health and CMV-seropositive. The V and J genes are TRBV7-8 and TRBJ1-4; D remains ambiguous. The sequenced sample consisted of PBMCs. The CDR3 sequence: CASSPRVVNEKLFF. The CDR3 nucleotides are TGTGCCAGCAGCCCTCGGGTCGTAAATGAAAAACTGTTTTTT.